This TCR beta chain is from a study of spatial heterogeneity in lung cancer. The time point was: sample taken at primary tumor resection. Researchers sequenced whole RNA taken from tumor, nontumor lung or frozen PBMC without sorting. Donation came from over 60 patients with untreated early-stage non-small cell lung cancer. V was shortened by 1 base and J by 6 bases, with 6 bases between the two germline ends. The CDR3 spans 12 residues. Points on this clonotype: The antigen remains undetermined.

Unique molecular identifiers, one per molecule, were present on every TCR cDNA molecule. MiXCR, run by TCRdb on the 5' RACE reads, gives a single entry per CDR3 protein. The table has 60,000 to 90,000 distinct CDR3 sequences, about an eighth seen once; the top ten hold 7.2%. Overall study findings and caveats: Relative to follow-up, resection was when ubiquitous expanded tumor TCRs appeared more in blood.

The sequence came from a male donor with early-stage non-small cell lung cancer. The chain is built from TRBV12-3 or TRBV12-4 and TRBJ1-2; no reliable D call. This material consisted of PBMCs, taken at surgery. CDR3 sequence reads: CASSLGRNGYTF. CDR3 in DNA: TGTGCCAGCAGTTTAGGCAGGAATGGCTACACCTTC.